The rows below give T cell receptor beta chains drawn from one sample of a study of blood T cell repertoires in COVID-19. Sequencing used immunoSEQ multiplex PCR; TCRdb keeps in-frame clones, though not all of them. This table has tens of thousands of clones, 90% appearing once. Input material: peripheral blood. All receptors come from a man aged 55 to 69 with active or convalescent COVID-19. The CDR3 runs from the conserved cysteine through the conserved F or W. D genes are given only for firm matches. Only some rows state a clone size, as once, few, many or a class for expanded clones.

len: 14
j_gene: TRBJ1-6
d_gene: TRBD1
abundance: once
v_gene: TRBV6-5
CDR3aa: CASRGQGFNSPLHF
CDR3nt: TGTGCCAGCAGGGGACAGGGCTTTAATTCACCCCTCCACTTT

len: 13
j_gene: TRBJ2-7
d_gene: .
abundance: .
v_gene: TRBV6-5
CDR3aa: CASSNWATLEQYF
CDR3nt: TGTGCCAGCAGTAACTGGGCCACTTTGGAGCAGTACTTC

len: 18
j_gene: TRBJ2-1
d_gene: TRBD2
abundance: .
v_gene: TRBV29-1
CDR3aa: CSVTPGLAGGPSYNEQFF
CDR3nt: TGCAGCGTTACCCCGGGACTAGCGGGAGGACCCTCCTACAATGAGCAGTTCTTC

len: 15
j_gene: TRBJ1-6
d_gene: TRBD1
abundance: .
v_gene: TRBV28
CDR3aa: CASSLQGAPVSPLHF
CDR3nt: TGTGCCAGCAGTTTACAGGGGGCCCCTGTTTCACCCCTCCACTTT

len: 15
j_gene: TRBJ2-7
d_gene: .
abundance: .
v_gene: TRBV18
CDR3aa: CASSSGQGGLYEQYF
CDR3nt: TGTGCCAGCTCCTCAGGACAGGGAGGGTTATACGAGCAGTACTTC

len: 13
j_gene: TRBJ1-2
d_gene: TRBD1
abundance: .
v_gene: TRBV28
CDR3aa: CASTRGRSYGYTF
CDR3nt: TGTGCCAGCACCAGGGGGCGCAGCTATGGCTACACCTTC

len: 16
j_gene: TRBJ1-4
d_gene: TRBD1
abundance: .
v_gene: TRBV28
CDR3aa: CASSLLYGTGGEKLFF
CDR3nt: TGTGCCAGCAGTTTATTATACGGGACAGGGGGTGAAAAACTGTTTTTT

len: 12
j_gene: TRBJ2-1
d_gene: .
abundance: .
v_gene: TRBV27
CDR3aa: CASSLTSGTPIF
CDR3nt: TGTGCCAGCAGTCTGACCTCCGGGACTCCCATCTTC

len: 13
j_gene: TRBJ2-3
d_gene: TRBD2
abundance: .
v_gene: TRBV18
CDR3aa: CASSRNQRERCYF
CDR3nt: TGTGCCAGCTCTCGAAACCAGCGGGAGCGGTGCTATTTT

len: 15
j_gene: TRBJ1-2
d_gene: TRBD1
abundance: .
v_gene: TRBV30
CDR3aa: CAWKKLDRSDYGYTF
CDR3nt: TGTGCCTGGAAAAAATTGGACAGGTCGGACTATGGCTACACCTTC

len: 11
j_gene: TRBJ2-5
d_gene: .
abundance: once
v_gene: TRBV6-6
CDR3aa: CASSGGETQYF
CDR3nt: TGTGCCAGCAGTGGAGGAGAGACCCAGTACTTC

len: 15
j_gene: TRBJ2-2
d_gene: TRBD1
abundance: .
v_gene: TRBV5-4
CDR3aa: CASSSGQGITGELFF
CDR3nt: TGTGCCAGCAGCTCGGGACAGGGTATAACCGGGGAGCTGTTTTTT

len: 15
j_gene: TRBJ2-6
d_gene: .
abundance: .
v_gene: TRBV24-1
CDR3aa: CATSAGWPGTNVLTF
CDR3nt: TGTGCCACCAGTGCCGGGTGGCCTGGGACAAACGTCCTGACTTTC

len: 14
j_gene: TRBJ2-7
d_gene: TRBD1
abundance: .
v_gene: TRBV2
CDR3aa: CASSVIAGGNEQYF
CDR3nt: TGTGCCAGCAGTGTAATAGCAGGGGGCAACGAGCAGTACTTC

len: 16
j_gene: TRBJ2-5
d_gene: TRBD2
abundance: .
v_gene: TRBV5-1
CDR3aa: CASSSGTSGNQETQYF
CDR3nt: TGCGCCAGCAGCTCAGGGACTAGCGGAAACCAAGAGACCCAGTACTTC

len: 14
j_gene: TRBJ1-5
d_gene: .
abundance: once
v_gene: TRBV7-8
CDR3aa: CASSPGNFNQPQHF
CDR3nt: TGTGCCAGCAGCCCCGGGAACTTCAATCAGCCCCAGCATTTT

len: 14
j_gene: TRBJ2-7
d_gene: .
abundance: .
v_gene: TRBV29-1
CDR3aa: CSVRGGDSAYEQYF
CDR3nt: TGCAGCGTTCGAGGGGGGGACTCGGCCTACGAGCAGTACTTC

len: 12
j_gene: TRBJ2-7
d_gene: TRBD1
abundance: .
v_gene: TRBV6-2/TRBV6-3
CDR3aa: CASSPQGYEQYF
CDR3nt: TGTGCCAGCAGTCCACAGGGGTACGAGCAGTACTTC